Listed below are T cell receptor beta chains from one sample, sequenced in a study of shared clonotypes between healthy human individuals. Profiling relied on immunoSEQ multiplex PCR, and the TCRdb table lists in-frame clones only, not all of them. Of over 400,000 clones listed, 90% to 96% are singletons. Sequenced material: naive CD4+ T cells sorted from blood. Every receptor here comes from a woman in her twenties or thirties in good health. The CDR3 runs from the conserved cysteine through the conserved F or W. A D gene is named only where the DNA matches it firmly.

v_call	d_call	j_call	cdr3_nt	cdr3_aa
TRBV5-1	TRBD1	TRBJ2-3	TGCGCCAGCAGCTTAGGACAGGGGCTCGGAGATACGCAGTATTTT	CASSLGQGLGDTQYF
TRBV19	TRBD2	TRBJ2-5	TGTGCCAGTAGTACGACCGGGACTAAGGTGTCTGGGCAGTACTTC	CASSTTGTKVSGQYF
TRBV30	TRBD2	TRBJ2-2	TGTGCCTCTACTAGAGCGGGACTAAACACCGGGGAGCTGTTTTTT	CASTRAGLNTGELFF
TRBV4-1	-	TRBJ1-3	TGCGCCAGCAGCCAAGAGGGGTGGGGGAGAACTGGAAACACCATATATTTT	CASSQEGWGRTGNTIYF
TRBV28	-	TRBJ2-5	TGTGCCAGCAGTTTTCTTAGGGGCCAAGAGACCCAGTACTTC	CASSFLRGQETQYF
TRBV28	TRBD2	TRBJ2-1	TGTGCCAGCAGTACCCTGAGACTAGCGGGTCTGAATGAGCAGTTCTTC	CASSTLRLAGLNEQFF
TRBV6-5	TRBD1	TRBJ1-5	TGTGCCAGCAACCCCGCAGGGGGGTATCAGCCCCAGCATTTT	CASNPAGGYQPQHF
TRBV27	-	TRBJ1-6	TGTGCCAGCAGGGAAGGGCAGACGATGAATTCACCCCTCCACTTT	CASREGQTMNSPLHF
TRBV5-1	-	TRBJ2-7	TGCGCCAGCAGGAGTCCCTCCTACGAGCAGTACTTC	CASRSPSYEQYF
TRBV13	-	TRBJ2-7	TGTGCCAGCAGCCACAGTTTGGGGAAGAACTCCTACGAGCAGTACTTC	CASSHSLGKNSYEQYF
TRBV7-9	-	TRBJ1-1	TGTGCCAGCAGCCCTGGGGGGGTCGCTGAAGCTTTCTTT	CASSPGGVAEAFF
TRBV9	TRBD1	TRBJ1-2	TGTGCCAGCAGCTCCCAGCACCGGACAGGGGCTGGCTACACCTTC	CASSSQHRTGAGYTF
TRBV4-1	-	TRBJ2-3	TGCGCCAGCAGCCCAGGGAACAGTAGACGCACAGATACGCAGTATTTT	CASSPGNSRRTDTQYF
TRBV5-1	TRBD1	TRBJ2-5	TGCGCCAGCAGCTCGGACAGGGGGCTCGCAGAGACCCAGTACTTC	CASSSDRGLAETQYF
TRBV7-3	TRBD1	TRBJ2-2	TGTGCCAGCAGCCCGGGACAGGCGAACACCGGGGAGCTGTTTTTT	CASSPGQANTGELFF
TRBV5-1	-	TRBJ1-2	TGCGCCAGCAGCCCAGAATGGCGGGGCTACACCTTC	CASSPEWRGYTF
TRBV25-1	TRBD1	TRBJ1-4	TGTGCCAGCAGTGGCAGGGGGGATGAAAAACTGTTTTTT	CASSGRGDEKLFF
TRBV6-5	-	TRBJ2-3	TGTGCCAGCAGGCGGGACAGACCTAGCACAGATACGCAGTATTTT	CASRRDRPSTDTQYF